What follows describes a single T cell receptor (beta chain). The CDR3 loop spans 16 amino acids. Germline CDR1 and CDR2: MGHDK and SYGVNS. Trimming took 6 bases from V and 0 from J, leaving 12 bases between them. These data belong to a study of blood T cell repertoires in COVID-19. Original handling: Amplified reference gene primers provided the basis for estimating nucleated cell counts. Sequencing was performed with immunoSEQ multiplex PCR; in TCRdb, only in-frame clones are kept and a portion is missing. The V and J calls and clone size were taken over from that table, and D and trimming were inferred from the DNA. The data hold 310,000 or so clones, with around 86% observed a single time.

The gene calls are TRBV25-1 and TRBJ1-6; the D gene is possibly TRBD1 (5 bases). Material: peripheral blood. The TCR sequence derives from a woman aged 45 to 65 with acute or convalescent COVID-19. The DNA of the CDR3 is TGTGCCAGCAGCGGACACGGGAGCTCCTATAATTCACCCCTCCACTTT. This gives the protein CASSGHGSSYNSPLHF.